The next 24 T cell receptor beta chains were all read from a single sample in a study of tumor and adjacent non-tumor tissue in lung cancer. This sample's RNA came from whole unsorted tissue. Distant lung tissue was collected more than 3 cm away from the tumor edge. TCRbeta libraries were built with three rounds of nested PCR, modified from ARM-PCR. MiXCR, run by TCRdb on the multiplex PCR reads, gives a single entry per CDR3 protein. The table lists over 100,000 distinct CDR3 sequences, under 65% of them singletons, with 15% to 20% in the top ten. The sequencing input was distant non-tumor lung tissue. These receptors originate from a man aged 55 to 69 with non-small cell lung cancer.

The chain couples TRBV6-2 or TRBV6-3 to TRBJ2-1; D might be TRBD2 (5 bases). CDR1 is MNHEY and CDR2 is SVGEGT in the germline V gene. This CDR3 comprises 16 residues. V dropped 7 bases and J dropped 5 bases, with 21 bases sitting between them. CDR3 sequence: CASNTPIIVRDNEQFF. The CDR3 DNA is TGTGCCAGCAACACCCCGATAATAGTGAGGGACAATGAGCAGTTCTTC.

The V gene is TRBV6-1, the J gene TRBJ1-5; 9 bases fit TRBD1. The CDR3 is 15 amino acids. The germline CDR1 and CDR2 sequences are MNHNS and SASEGT. J was trimmed by 13 bases and V by 4 bases; bases with no gene match: 14. The CDR3 region has the DNA TGTGCCAGCAGTGCACAGGGGGCGAGCAATCAGTCACAGCATTTT. It yields the protein CASSAQGASNQSQHF.

This clonotype has at least ten counts. The chain uses TRBV5-5 and TRBJ2-7; possibly TRBD2 for D (5 bases). V was clipped by 1 base and J by 4 bases, with 12 bases between them. Germline V gene sequence: CDR1 SGHKS, CDR2 YYEKEE (reference sequence). CDR3 length: 14 amino acids. The CDR3 region is CASSLLSGLYEQYF. The DNA for the CDR3 is TGTGCCAGCAGCTTGCTGAGCGGCCTATACGAGCAGTACTTC.

As regards this clonotype: A junction end diverges from the germline sequence, so it may reflect a read error. The V and J genes are TRBV20-1 and TRBJ2-3; 7 bases line up with TRBD1. CDR3 length equals 18 residues. The germline V gene has CDR1 DFQATT and CDR2 SNEGSKA (reference sequence). The CDR3 here is CSARGPLGQRNSTDAQYF. DNA of the CDR3: TGCAGTGCTAGAGGGCCCCTGGGACAGCGCAATAGCACAGATGCGCAGTATTTT.

In the case of this clonotype: No conserved phenylalanine or tryptophan ends this CDR3, so it is likely a read error. The genes are TRBV11-3 and TRBJ2-7; TRBD2 matches 8 bases. The V gene's germline CDR1 is SGHNT and CDR2 YENEEA. This CDR3 is 15 amino acids long. The CDR3 sequence is CASGLNMSGSDEQYL. Written as DNA, the CDR3 is TGTGCCAGCGGCTTAAATATGAGCGGGAGCGACGAGCAGTACCTC.

Remarks on this clonotype: An end of the junction differs from the germline gene, which may be a read error. V gene TRBV12-3 or TRBV12-4 combines with J gene TRBJ1-1, with a weak D call TRBD1 (5 bases). The CDR3 covers 13 residues. The CDR3 DNA is TGTGCCAGGAGTTTCGCAGGGAGCACTGAAGCCTTCTTT. Residues: CARSFAGSTEAFF.

This clonotype showed up many times. The rearrangement links TRBV28 to TRBJ2-2, with TRBD2 identical over 11 bases. The CDR3 has 16 residues. Germline V gene data show CDR1 as MDHEN and CDR2 as SYDVKM. V shed 8 bases and J 6 bases; nucleotides not matched to a gene: 11. CDR3 sequence reads: CASYGLAGGGAGELFF. CDR3 DNA: TGTGCCAGCTACGGGCTAGCGGGAGGAGGGGCCGGGGAGCTGTTTTTT.

With regard to this clonotype: Germline and junction disagree at one end, which may indicate a read error. V gene TRBV20-1 combines with J gene TRBJ2-5, with 8 positions matching TRBD1. CDR3 length: 13 amino acids. The germline V gene has CDR1 DFQATT and CDR2 SNEGSKA (reference sequence). The CDR3 DNA sequence: TGCGGTGCTCCCGGACAGGGACAAGGGACCCAGTACTTC. Translating gives CGAPGQGQGTQYF.

V is TRBV10-3 and J is TRBJ2-5; possibly TRBD1 for D (6 bases). Trimming stripped 10 bases from V and 2 bases from J, with 20 bases between. CDR3 length equals 15 residues. Germline-derived CDR1 and CDR2 are ENHRY and SYGVKD. The CDR3 DNA is TGTGCCAGAAGCCGGGACAAGGGGTTTCAAGAGACCCAGTACTTC. Its translation: CARSRDKGFQETQYF.

This clonotype was detected once. The conserved closing phenylalanine or tryptophan is absent in this CDR3, likely reflecting a read error. The rearrangement links TRBV27 to TRBJ2-7; TRBD1 is a possible D gene (7 bases). V was shortened by 11 bases and J by 6 bases, with 20 bases between the two germline ends. CDR3 size: 13 residues. The germline V gene encodes CDR1 MNHEY and CDR2 SMNVEV (reference sequence). The CDR3 loop is CAAMRQGAGEQYL. CDR3 nucleotides: TGTGCCGCGATGAGACAGGGAGCGGGCGAGCAGTACTTA.

In this sample, this clonotype turned up a few times. The conserved final phenylalanine or tryptophan is absent from the CDR3, which likely points to a read error. V gene TRBV11-3 combines with J gene TRBJ2-7; D uncertain. Trimming left V 5 bases short and J 6 bases short, with 17 bases between. In germline, CDR1 is SGHNT, CDR2 YENEEA. The CDR3 length is 14 residues. CDR3 bases: TGTGCCAGCAGCATACTAATTCTGGGTGGCGAGCAGTACCTC. It yields the protein CASSILILGGEQYL.

This clonotype occurred many times. V is TRBV30 and J is TRBJ1-5; D not resolved. Trimming took 2 bases from V and 3 from J, leaving 11 bases between them. Per the germline V gene, CDR1 is GTSNPN and CDR2 is SVGIG (reference sequence). There are 14 residues in the CDR3. CDR3 sequence (DNA): TGTGCCTGGAGTTTCGAGACCGACAATCAGCCCCAGCATTTT. Translated, it gives CAWSFETDNQPQHF.

This clonotype was counted at least ten times. The V and J genes are TRBV6-2 or TRBV6-3 and TRBJ1-1; D is undetermined. The CDR3 covers 13 residues. V gave up 7 bases and J gave up 0 bases, with 9 bases separating them. Germline V gene sequence: CDR1 MNHEY, CDR2 SVGEGT. CDR3 DNA: TGTGCCAGCACGAACACCATGAACACTGAAGCTTTCTTT. This codes for CASTNTMNTEAFF.

The chain couples TRBV11-3 to TRBJ2-2; D is uncertain. Germline V gene sequence: CDR1 SGHNT, CDR2 YENEEA. The ends were cut back, 10 bases at V and 0 bases at J, with 15 bases in the middle. There are 15 residues in the CDR3. The CDR3 bases are TGTGCCATCGGCTTAGCAGTAGCGAACACCGGGGAGCTGTTTTTT. Protein sequence: CAIGLAVANTGELFF.

This clonotype was observed once. At one end the junction does not follow the germline gene, possibly because of a read error. V is TRBV13 and J is TRBJ2-1, with D uncertain. Looked up from germline, CDR1 is PRHDT and CDR2 is FYEKMQ (reference sequence). CDR3 size: 15 residues. DNA for the CDR3: TGCTCCAGCAGCTTAGCTAGTATTCTCTCCAATGAGCAGTTCTTC. It yields the protein CSSSLASILSNEQFF.

As regards this clonotype: This clone may be a read error of a much larger clone one base away. The V and J genes are TRBV6-5 and TRBJ1-5; the D gene is possibly TRBD1 (5 bases). Per the germline V gene, CDR1 is MNHEY and CDR2 is SVGAGI. CDR3 length: 13 amino acids. Here the CDR3 reads CASSYGGDQLQHF. DNA for the CDR3: TGTGCCAGCAGTTACGGGGGGGATCAGCTCCAGCATTTT.

V and J are TRBV18 and TRBJ2-5; 7 bases are a match to TRBD2. The CDR3 sequence is 15 residues long. V lost 3 bases to trimming and J lost 4 bases; unmatched junction nucleotides: 8. Looked up from germline, CDR1 is KGHSH and CDR2 is LQKENI. For the CDR3, the DNA is TGTGCCAGCTCACCGGCGGGAGTAAGCGCAGAGACCCAGTACTTC. The encoded protein is CASSPAGVSAETQYF.

Comments on this clonotype: Relative to the germline gene, one junction end is altered; a read error may explain this. The V and J genes are TRBV12-3 or TRBV12-4 and TRBJ2-3; 7 nucleotides align to TRBD1. The CDR3 is 13 residues long. The CDR3 sequence: CVSSWDRRNMQYF. The CDR3 region has the DNA TGTGTCAGCAGTTGGGACAGAAGAAATATGCAGTATTTT.

Regarding this clonotype: Germline is not matched at one junction end, which may reflect a read error. V and J are TRBV20-1 and TRBJ1-1; the match to TRBD1 covers 11 bases. Germline V lookup: CDR1 DFQATT, CDR2 SNEGSKA (reference sequence). The CDR3 is made up of 15 amino acids. CDR3 region: CSARPWDRGNTETFF. The DNA for the CDR3 is TGCAGTGCTAGACCTTGGGACAGGGGGAACACTGAAACTTTCTTT.

The chain uses TRBV12-3 or TRBV12-4 and TRBJ2-1; D is tentatively TRBD1 or TRBD2 (5 bases each). This CDR3 is built from 14 residues. Between the trimmed V and J ends, which lost 7 bases and 6 bases, there was a span of 16 bases. CDR3 sequence: CASNSGTSGNEQFF. DNA of the CDR3: TGTGCCAGCAATTCCGGGACCAGCGGCAATGAGCAGTTCTTC.

The chain recombines TRBV7-2 with TRBJ1-3; D ambiguous. Trimming cost V 3 bases and J 4 bases, with 7 bases left between them. The CDR3 spans 13 residues. Germline V gene data show CDR1 as SGHTA and CDR2 as FQGNSA. The CDR3 DNA sequence: TGTGCCAGCAGCTTGTCTGAAGGAAACACCATATATTTT. Protein sequence: CASSLSEGNTIYF.

This clonotype has only one observation. The J gene is TRBJ2-6, the V gene TRBV28, with D perhaps matching TRBD1 or TRBD2 (6 bases each). The CDR3 is 16 residues long. The germline V gene has CDR1 MDHEN and CDR2 SYDVKM. The germline V and J ends were trimmed by 9 bases and 5 bases, with 20 bases remaining between them. In nucleotides, the CDR3 is TGTGCCAGTTTCTCCCAAGGGGGGCTTAGGGCCAACGTCCTGACTTTC. It translates to CASFSQGGLRANVLTF.

Of note for this clonotype: A much larger clone differs by one base, so this may be a read error. The chain joins TRBV6-2 or TRBV6-3 to TRBJ2-3, with TRBD2 identical over 7 bases. Losses at the gene ends were 11 bases for V and 4 bases for J; bases not matched to a gene: 21. The CDR3 runs to 17 residues. Germline loops: CDR1 MNHEY, CDR2 SVGEGT. CDR3 loop: CACTLVLGGSVADTQYF. The CDR3 DNA is TGTGCCTGCACTCTAGTGCTTGGCGGGAGTGTCGCAGATACGCAGTATTTT.

This clonotype was observed a few times. A much larger clone lies one base from this, so it may be a read error. The chain combines TRBV10-1 with TRBJ1-1; the D gene is possibly TRBD1 (6 bases). Germline V gene sequence: CDR1 WNHNN, CDR2 SYGVQD (reference sequence). This CDR3 has 13 residues. The DNA of the CDR3 is TGCGCCAGCAGTGAACAGGGTAAGACTGAAACTTTCTTT. Translating it yields CASSEQGKTETFF.